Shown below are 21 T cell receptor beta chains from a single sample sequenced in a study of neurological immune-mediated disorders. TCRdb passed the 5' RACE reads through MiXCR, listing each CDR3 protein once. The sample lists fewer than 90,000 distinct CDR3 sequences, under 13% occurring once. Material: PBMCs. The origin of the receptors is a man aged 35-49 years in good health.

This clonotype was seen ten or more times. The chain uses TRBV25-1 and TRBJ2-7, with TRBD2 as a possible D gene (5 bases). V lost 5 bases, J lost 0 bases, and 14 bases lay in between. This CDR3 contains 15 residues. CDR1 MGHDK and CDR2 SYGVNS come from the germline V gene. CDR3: CASSSDLRLSYEQYF. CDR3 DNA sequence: TGTGCCAGCAGTTCGGACTTACGTCTCTCCTACGAGCAGTACTTC.

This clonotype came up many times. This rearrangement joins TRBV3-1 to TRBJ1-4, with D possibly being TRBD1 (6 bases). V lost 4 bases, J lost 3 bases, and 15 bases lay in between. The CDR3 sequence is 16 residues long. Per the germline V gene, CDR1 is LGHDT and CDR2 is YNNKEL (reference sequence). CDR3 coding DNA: TGTGCCAGCAGCCCAGGGTTTAAGGGGGCTAATGAAAAACTGTTTTTT. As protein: CASSPGFKGANEKLFF.

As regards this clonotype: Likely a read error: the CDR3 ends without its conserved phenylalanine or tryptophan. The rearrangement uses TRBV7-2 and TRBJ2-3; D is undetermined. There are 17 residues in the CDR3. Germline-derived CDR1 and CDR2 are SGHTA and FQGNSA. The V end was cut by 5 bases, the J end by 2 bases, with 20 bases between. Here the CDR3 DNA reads TGTGCCAGCAGCACCCCTTTGCAGGCCGCTTACACAGATACGCAGTATTTA. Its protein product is CASSTPLQAAYTDTQYL.

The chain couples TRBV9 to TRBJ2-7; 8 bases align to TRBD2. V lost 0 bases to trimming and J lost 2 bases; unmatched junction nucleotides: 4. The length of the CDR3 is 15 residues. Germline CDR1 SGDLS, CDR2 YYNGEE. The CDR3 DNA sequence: TGTGCCAGCAGCGTAGGGGGGGGACTAGCCTACGAGCAGTACTTC. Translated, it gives CASSVGGGLAYEQYF.

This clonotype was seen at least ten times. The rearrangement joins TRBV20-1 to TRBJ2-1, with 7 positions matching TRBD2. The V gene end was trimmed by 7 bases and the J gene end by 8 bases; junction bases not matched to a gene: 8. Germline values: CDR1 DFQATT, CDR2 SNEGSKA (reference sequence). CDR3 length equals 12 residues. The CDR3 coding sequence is TGCAGTGTGGGGGGGGTAGACGATGAGCAGTTCTTC. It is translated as CSVGGVDDEQFF.

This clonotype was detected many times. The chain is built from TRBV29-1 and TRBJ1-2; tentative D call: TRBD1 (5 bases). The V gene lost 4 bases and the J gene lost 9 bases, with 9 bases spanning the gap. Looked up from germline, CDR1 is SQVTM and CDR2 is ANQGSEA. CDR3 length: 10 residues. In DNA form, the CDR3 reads TGCAGCGTTGCGGAGGGGAGCTACACCTTC. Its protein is CSVAEGSYTF.

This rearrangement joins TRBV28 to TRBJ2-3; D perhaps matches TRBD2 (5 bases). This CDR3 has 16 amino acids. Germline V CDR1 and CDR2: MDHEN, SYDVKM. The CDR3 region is CESSFPRTEGTDTQYF. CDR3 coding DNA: TGTGAAAGCAGTTTCCCCCGGACGGAGGGCACAGATACGCAGTATTTT.

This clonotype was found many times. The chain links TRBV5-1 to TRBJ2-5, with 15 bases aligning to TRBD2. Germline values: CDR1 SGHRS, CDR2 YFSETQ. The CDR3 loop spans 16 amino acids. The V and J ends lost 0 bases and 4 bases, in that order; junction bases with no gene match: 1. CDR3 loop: CASSLVGLAGGETQYF. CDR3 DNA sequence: TGCGCCAGCAGCTTGGTGGGACTAGCGGGAGGAGAGACCCAGTACTTC.

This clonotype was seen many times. As DNA, the CDR3 is TGTGCCAGCAGCTTAGTGGGACTAGCGGGAGACGAGCAGTACTTC. Translation gives CASSLVGLAGDEQYF. V is TRBV7-9 and J is TRBJ2-7; the match to TRBD2 covers 14 bases. Germline CDR1 reads SEHNR; CDR2 reads FQNEAQ (reference sequence). There are 15 residues in the CDR3. Trimming cost V 1 base and J 5 bases; bases outside gene matches: 1.

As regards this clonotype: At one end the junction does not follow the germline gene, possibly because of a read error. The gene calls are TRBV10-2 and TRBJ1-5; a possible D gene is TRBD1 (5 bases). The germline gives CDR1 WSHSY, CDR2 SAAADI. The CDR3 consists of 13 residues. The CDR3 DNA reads TGCGCCAGCAAACCAGGGCTCATATGGCCCCAGCATTTC. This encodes CASKPGLIWPQHF.

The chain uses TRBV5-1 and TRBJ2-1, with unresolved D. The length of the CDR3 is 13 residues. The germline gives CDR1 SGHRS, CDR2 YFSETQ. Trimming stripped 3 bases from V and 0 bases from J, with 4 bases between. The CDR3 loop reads CASSYSSYNEQFF. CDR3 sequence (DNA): TGCGCCAGCAGCTATAGCTCCTACAATGAGCAGTTCTTC.

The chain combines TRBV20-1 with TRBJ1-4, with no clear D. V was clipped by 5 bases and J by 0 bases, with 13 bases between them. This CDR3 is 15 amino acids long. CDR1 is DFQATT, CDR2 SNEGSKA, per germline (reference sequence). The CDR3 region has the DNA TGCAGTGCTGGCCCTTTTGGCGCAACTAATGAAAAACTGTTTTTT. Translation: CSAGPFGATNEKLFF.

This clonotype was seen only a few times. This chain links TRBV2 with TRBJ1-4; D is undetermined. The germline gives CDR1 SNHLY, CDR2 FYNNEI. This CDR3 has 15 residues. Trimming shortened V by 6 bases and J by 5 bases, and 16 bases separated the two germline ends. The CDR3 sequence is CASSGLREINEKLFF. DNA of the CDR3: TGTGCCAGCAGCGGGTTGAGAGAGATAAATGAAAAACTGTTTTTT.

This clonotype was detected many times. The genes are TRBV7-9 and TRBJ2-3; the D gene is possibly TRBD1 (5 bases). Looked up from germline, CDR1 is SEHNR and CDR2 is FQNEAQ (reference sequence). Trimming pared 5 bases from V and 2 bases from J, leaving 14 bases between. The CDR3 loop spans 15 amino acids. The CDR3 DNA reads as TGTGCCAGCAGCCCCAGGGATAGGTTCACAGATACGCAGTATTTT. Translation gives CASSPRDRFTDTQYF.

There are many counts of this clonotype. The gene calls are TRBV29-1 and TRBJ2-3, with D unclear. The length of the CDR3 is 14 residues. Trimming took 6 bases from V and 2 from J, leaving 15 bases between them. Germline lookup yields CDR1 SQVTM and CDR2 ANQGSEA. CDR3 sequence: CSVLQWNPTDTQYF. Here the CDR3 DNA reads TGCAGCGTCCTACAGTGGAACCCCACAGATACGCAGTATTTT.

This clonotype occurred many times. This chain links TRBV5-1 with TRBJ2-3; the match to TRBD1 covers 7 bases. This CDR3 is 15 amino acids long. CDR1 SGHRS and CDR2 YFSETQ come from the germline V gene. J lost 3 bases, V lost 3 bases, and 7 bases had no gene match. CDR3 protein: CASSSQGYGTDTQYF. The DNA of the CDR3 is TGCGCCAGCAGCTCACAGGGGTACGGGACAGATACGCAGTATTTT.

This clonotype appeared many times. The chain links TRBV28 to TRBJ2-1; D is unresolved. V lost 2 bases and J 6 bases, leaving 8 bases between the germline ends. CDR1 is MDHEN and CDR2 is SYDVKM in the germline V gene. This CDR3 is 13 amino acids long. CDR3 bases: TGTGCCAGCAGTTTAGGGCGGATCAATGAGCAGTTCTTC. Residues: CASSLGRINEQFF.

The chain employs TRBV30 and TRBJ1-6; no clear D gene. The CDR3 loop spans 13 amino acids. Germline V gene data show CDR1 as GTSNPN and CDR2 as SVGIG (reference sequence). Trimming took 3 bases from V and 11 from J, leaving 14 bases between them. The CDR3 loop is CAWSHKEGPPLHF. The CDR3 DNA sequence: TGTGCCTGGAGCCACAAAGAGGGTCCACCCCTCCACTTT.

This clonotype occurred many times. DNA for the CDR3: TGTGCCAGCAGTTCGGGAGGCGGGGGAGGCTACACCTTC. Translated: CASSSGGGGGYTF. The chain links TRBV28 to TRBJ1-2, with a possible D match to TRBD1 (5 bases). Trimming left V 4 bases short and J 8 bases short, with 14 bases between. Germline CDR1 MDHEN, CDR2 SYDVKM. This CDR3 region has 13 residues.

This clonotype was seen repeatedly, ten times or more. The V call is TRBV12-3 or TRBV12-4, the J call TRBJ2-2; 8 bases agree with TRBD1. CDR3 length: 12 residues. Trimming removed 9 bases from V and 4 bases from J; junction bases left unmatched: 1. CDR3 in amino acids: CASTGGTGELFF. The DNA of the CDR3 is TGTGCCAGTACAGGGGGCACCGGGGAGCTGTTTTTT.

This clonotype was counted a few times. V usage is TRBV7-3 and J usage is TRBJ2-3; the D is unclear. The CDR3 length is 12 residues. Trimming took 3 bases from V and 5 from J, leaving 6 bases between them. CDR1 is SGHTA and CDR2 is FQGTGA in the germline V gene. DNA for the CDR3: TGTGCCAGCAGCTTCCCAGGAGATACGCAGTATTTT. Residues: CASSFPGDTQYF. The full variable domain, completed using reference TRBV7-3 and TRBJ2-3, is GAGVSQTPSNKVTEKGKYVELRCDPISGHTALYWYRQSLGQGPEFLIYFQGTGAADDSGLPNDRFFAVRPEGSVSTLKIQRTERGDSAVYLCASSFPGDTQYFGPGTRLTVL.